The rows below give T cell receptor beta chains drawn from one sample of a study of blood T cell repertoires in COVID-19. Some clones are missing from TCRdb's copy, which holds only in-frame ones; the method was immunoSEQ multiplex PCR. The sample carries over 100,000 clones, 84% recorded once. Material: peripheral blood. The receptor source for this set is a human donor in a cohort sampled during active COVID-19. CDR3s include the opening cysteine and the closing phenylalanine or tryptophan.

>TRBJ2-7|TRBV15
CATSRDTGGTYEQYF
>TRBJ1-2|TRBV4-2
CASSPWGGEVYGYTF
>TRBJ1-2|TRBV7-2
CASSPRQGGGYTF
>TRBJ2-3|TRBV7-8
CASSSRDRVTDTQYF
>TRBJ1-4|TRBV5-4
CASSSVNEKLFF
>TRBJ1-4|TRBV11-2
CASSLGTGWNNEKLFF
>TRBJ1-2|TRBV6-1
CASSERRLQPNYGYTF
>TRBJ1-5|TRBV4-1
CASSQPGQGVQPQHF
>TRBJ2-7|TRBV16
CASSTQRQGYEQYF
>TRBJ2-3|TRBV5-6
CASSLGTVGDTQYF
>TRBJ1-6|TRBV11-3
CASSPDRVSPLHF
>TRBJ2-7|TRBV4-2
CASSPGTYEQYF
>TRBJ2-7|TRBV19
CASRSQGPPYEQYF
>TRBJ1-2|TRBV1
CTSSLTGLSYGYTF
>TRBJ2-3|TRBV5-1
CASKWRAGEDTQYF
>TRBJ1-6|TRBV23-1
CAPPREGVIVNSPLHF
>TRBJ1-1|TRBV5-1
CASSPRTGGGNTEAFF
>TRBJ1-4|TRBV5-6
CASSPYRGRTTNEKLFF
>TRBJ1-1|TRBV5-1
CASSSQGLDTEAFF
>TRBJ2-5|TRBV5-1
CASYDSTGEETQYF
>TRBJ2-3|TRBV3-1/TRBV3-2
CASSQMSGGADTQYF
>TRBJ2-1|TRBV7-2
CASSLGGGPAHYEQFF
>TRBJ1-5|TRBV5-8
CASTRQGTSNQPQHF
>TRBJ1-1|TRBV4-3
CASSQVLGGNTEAFF
>TRBJ1-5|TRBV19
CASRPGGGHQPQHF
>TRBJ1-2|TRBV7-2
CASSPYTTGRNYGYTF
>TRBJ1-1|TRBV2
CASSEWAGRGRTEAFF